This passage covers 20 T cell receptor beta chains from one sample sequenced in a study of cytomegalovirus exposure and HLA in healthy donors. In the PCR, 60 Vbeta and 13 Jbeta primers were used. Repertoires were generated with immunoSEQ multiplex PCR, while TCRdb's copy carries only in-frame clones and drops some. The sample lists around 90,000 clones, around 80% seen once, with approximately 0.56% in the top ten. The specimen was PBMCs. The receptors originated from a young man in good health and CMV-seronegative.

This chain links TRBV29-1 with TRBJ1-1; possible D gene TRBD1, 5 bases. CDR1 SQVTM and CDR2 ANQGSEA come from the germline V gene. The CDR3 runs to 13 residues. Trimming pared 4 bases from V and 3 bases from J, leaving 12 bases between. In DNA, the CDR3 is TGCAGCGTTGGATATGGGGGGGACACTGAAGCTTTCTTT. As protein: CSVGYGGDTEAFF.

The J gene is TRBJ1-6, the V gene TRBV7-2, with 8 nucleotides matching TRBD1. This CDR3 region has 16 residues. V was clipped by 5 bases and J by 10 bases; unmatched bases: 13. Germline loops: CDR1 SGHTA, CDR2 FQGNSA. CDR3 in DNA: TGTGCCAGCAGCCAAGGGTCGGGACAGGCGTCGTCACCCCTCCACTTT. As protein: CASSQGSGQASSPLHF.

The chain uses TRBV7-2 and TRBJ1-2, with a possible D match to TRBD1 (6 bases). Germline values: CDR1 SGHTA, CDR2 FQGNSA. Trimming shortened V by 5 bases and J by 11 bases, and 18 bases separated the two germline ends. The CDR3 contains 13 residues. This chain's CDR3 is CASSNGQFVGYTF. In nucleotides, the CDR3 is TGTGCCAGCAGCAACGGACAGTTCGTGGGATACACCTTC.

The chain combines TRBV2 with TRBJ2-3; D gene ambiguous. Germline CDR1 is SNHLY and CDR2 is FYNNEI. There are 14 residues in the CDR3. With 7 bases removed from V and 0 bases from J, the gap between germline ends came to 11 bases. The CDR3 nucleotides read TGTGCCAGCATAAATACTCGAAGCACAGATACGCAGTATTTT. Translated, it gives CASINTRSTDTQYF.

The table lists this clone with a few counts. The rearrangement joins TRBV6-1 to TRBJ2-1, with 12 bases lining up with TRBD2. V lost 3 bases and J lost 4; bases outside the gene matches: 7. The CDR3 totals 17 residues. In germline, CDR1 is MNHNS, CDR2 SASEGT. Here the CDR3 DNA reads TGTGCCAGCAGTGAGACGTCTAGCGGGAGGGATTACAATGAGCAGTTCTTC. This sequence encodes CASSETSSGRDYNEQFF.

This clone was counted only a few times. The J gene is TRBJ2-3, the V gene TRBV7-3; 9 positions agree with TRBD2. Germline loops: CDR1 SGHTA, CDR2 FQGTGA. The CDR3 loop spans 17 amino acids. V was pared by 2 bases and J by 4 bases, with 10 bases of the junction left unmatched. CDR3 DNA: TGTGCCAGCAGCTTAGGATTTGGCGGGGGGGCCTCAGATACGCAGTATTTT. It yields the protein CASSLGFGGGASDTQYF. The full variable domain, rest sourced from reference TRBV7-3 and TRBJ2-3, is GAGVSQTPSNKVTEKGKYVELRCDPISGHTALYWYRQSLGQGPEFLIYFQGTGAADDSGLPNDRFFAVRPEGSVSTLKIQRTERGDSAVYLCASSLGFGGGASDTQYFGPGTRLTVL.

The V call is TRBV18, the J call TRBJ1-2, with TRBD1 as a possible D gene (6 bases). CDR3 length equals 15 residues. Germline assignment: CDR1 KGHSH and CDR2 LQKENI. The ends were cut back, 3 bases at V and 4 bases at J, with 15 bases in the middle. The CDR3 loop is CASSPFPTGAYGYTF. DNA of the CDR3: TGTGCCAGCTCACCGTTCCCGACAGGAGCCTATGGCTACACCTTC.

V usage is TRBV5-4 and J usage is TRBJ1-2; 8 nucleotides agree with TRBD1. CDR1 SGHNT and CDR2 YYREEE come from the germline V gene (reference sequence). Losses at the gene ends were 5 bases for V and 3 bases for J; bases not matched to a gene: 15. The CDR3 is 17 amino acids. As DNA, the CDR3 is TGTGCCAGCAGGACCGACTGGAGGCAGGGGGCGGACTATGGCTACACCTTC. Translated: CASRTDWRQGADYGYTF.

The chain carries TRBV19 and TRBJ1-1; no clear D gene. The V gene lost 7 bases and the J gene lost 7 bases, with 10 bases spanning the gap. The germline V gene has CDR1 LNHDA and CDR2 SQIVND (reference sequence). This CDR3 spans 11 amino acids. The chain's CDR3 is CASTRRDEAFF. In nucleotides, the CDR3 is TGTGCCAGTACAAGGCGGGATGAAGCTTTCTTT.

In DNA, the CDR3 is TGCGCCACTGGTAGATCGGGTGGGGAGCTGTTTTTT. Translating it yields CATGRSGGELFF. The chain employs TRBV10-1 and TRBJ2-2; no clear D gene. Germline CDR1 is WNHNN and CDR2 is SYGVQD (reference sequence). V shed 10 bases and J shed 8 bases, with 14 bases lying between them. The CDR3 length is 12 residues.

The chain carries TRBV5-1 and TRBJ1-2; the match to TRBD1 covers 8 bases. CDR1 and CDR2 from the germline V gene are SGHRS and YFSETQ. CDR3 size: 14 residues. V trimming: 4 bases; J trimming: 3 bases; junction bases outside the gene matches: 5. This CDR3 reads CASSPDRGDYGYTF. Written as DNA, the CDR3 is TGCGCCAGCAGCCCAGACAGGGGAGACTATGGCTACACCTTC.

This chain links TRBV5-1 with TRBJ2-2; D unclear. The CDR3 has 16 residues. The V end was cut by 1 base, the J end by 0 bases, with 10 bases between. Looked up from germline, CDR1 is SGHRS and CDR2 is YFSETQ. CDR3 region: CASSLTGNANTGELFF. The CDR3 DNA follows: TGCGCCAGCAGCTTGACTGGTAATGCGAACACCGGGGAGCTGTTTTTT.

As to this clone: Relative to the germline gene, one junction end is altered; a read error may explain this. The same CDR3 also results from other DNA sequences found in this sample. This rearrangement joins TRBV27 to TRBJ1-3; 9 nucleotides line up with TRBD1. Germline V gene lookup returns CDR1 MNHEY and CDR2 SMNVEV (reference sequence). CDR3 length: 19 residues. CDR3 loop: CASSPTIKKGTGPGNTIYF. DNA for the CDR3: TGCGCCAGCAGTCCAACGATTAAGAAGGGGACAGGGCCAGGAAACACCATATATTTT.

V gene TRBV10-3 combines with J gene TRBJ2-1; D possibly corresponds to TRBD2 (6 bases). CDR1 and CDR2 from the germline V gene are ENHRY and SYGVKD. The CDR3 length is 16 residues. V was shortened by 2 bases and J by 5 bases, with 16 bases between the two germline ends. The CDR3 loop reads CAISEGGLVVHNEQFF. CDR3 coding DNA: TGTGCCATCAGTGAGGGGGGGTTGGTTGTCCACAATGAGCAGTTCTTC.

The DNA of the CDR3 is TGCGCCAGCAGCCAAGAGTACTTCAGGACAGGGGAGGATCAGCCCCAGCATTTT. It specifies CASSQEYFRTGEDQPQHF. The chain joins TRBV4-3 to TRBJ1-5, with 9 bases that match TRBD1. With V trimmed by 0 bases and J by 5 bases, 11 bases remained unmatched. CDR3 size: 18 residues. Germline CDR1 reads LGHNA; CDR2 reads YSLEER.

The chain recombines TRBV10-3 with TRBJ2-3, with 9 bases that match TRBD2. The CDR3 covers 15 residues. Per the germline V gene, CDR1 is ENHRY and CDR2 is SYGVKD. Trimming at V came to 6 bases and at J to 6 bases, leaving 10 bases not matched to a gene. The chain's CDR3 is CAIRVNSGRIDTQYF. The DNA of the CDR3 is TGTGCCATCAGAGTTAATAGCGGGAGAATTGATACGCAGTATTTT.

The CDR3 spells CASSYTSLNPGGKNIQYF. Written as DNA, the CDR3 is TGTGCCAGCAGCTATACCTCTTTAAACCCGGGGGGAAAAAACATTCAGTACTTC. The chain links TRBV7-2 to TRBJ2-4; the match to TRBD2 covers 7 bases. The CDR3 consists of 18 residues. Germline CDR1 is SGHTA and CDR2 is FQGNSA. J gave up 4 bases and V 4 bases, and 16 bases lay outside the gene matches.

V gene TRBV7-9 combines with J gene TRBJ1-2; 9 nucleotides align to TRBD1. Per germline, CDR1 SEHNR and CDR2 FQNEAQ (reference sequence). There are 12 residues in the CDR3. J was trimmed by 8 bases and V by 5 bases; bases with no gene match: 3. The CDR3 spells CASSDRGYGYTF. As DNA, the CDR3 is TGTGCCAGCAGCGACAGGGGGTACGGCTACACCTTC.

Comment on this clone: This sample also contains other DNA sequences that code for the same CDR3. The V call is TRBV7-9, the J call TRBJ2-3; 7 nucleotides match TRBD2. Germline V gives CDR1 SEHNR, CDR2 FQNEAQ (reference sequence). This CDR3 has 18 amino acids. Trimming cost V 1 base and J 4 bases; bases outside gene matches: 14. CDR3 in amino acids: CASSLGLAASGSSDTQYF. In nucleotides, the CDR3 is TGTGCCAGCAGCTTAGGGCTCGCCGCTAGCGGTTCGTCAGATACGCAGTATTTT.

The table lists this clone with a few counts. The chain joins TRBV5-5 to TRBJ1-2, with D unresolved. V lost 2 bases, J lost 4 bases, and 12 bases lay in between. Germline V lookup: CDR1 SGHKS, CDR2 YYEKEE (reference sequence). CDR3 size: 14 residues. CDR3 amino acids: CASSLERDFYGYTF. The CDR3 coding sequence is TGTGCCAGCAGCTTAGAGCGCGACTTCTATGGCTACACCTTC.